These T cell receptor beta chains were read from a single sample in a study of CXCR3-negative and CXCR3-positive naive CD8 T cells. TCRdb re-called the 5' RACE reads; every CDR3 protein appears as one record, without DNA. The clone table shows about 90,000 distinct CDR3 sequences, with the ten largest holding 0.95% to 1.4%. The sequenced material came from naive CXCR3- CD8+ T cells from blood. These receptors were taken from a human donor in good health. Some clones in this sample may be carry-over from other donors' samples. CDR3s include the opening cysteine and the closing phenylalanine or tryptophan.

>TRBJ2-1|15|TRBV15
CATSRDPPPADEQFF
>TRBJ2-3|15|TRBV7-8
CASSPGPYWTDTQYF
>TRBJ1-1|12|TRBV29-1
CSVEDVNTEAFF
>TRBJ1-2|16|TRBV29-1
CSVGDPGDRWNYGYTF
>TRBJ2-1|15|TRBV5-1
CASSLTSGSFHEQFF
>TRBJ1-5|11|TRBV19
CASNRGGPQHF
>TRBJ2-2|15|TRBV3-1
CAEKAGTGTPGELFF
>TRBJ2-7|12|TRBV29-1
CSVEETAYEQYF
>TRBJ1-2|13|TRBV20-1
CSARDMSNYGYTF
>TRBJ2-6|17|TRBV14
CASSQGPEISGANVLTF
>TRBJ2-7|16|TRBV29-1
CSVEYPTGAASYEQYF